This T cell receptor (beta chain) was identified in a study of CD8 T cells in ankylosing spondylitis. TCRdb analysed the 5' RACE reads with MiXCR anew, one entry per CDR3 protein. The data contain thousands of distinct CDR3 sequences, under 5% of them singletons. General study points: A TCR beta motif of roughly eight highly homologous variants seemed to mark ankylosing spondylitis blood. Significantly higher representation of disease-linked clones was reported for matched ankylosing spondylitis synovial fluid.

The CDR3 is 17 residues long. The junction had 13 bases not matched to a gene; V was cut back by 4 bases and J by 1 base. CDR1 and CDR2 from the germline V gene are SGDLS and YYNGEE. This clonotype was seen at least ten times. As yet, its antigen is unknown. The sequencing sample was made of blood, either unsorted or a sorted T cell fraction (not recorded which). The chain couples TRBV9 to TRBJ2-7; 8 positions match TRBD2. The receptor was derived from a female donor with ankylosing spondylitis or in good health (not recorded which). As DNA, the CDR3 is TGTGCCAGCAGCCCCCCGGGTGGGAGCGGGAGATCCTACGAGCAGTACTTC. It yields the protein CASSPPGGSGRSYEQYF.